Listed below are T cell receptor beta chains from one sample, sequenced in a study of blood T cell repertoires in COVID-19. TCRdb's copy holds only in-frame clones and misses some; the assay was immunoSEQ multiplex PCR. Among more than 85,000 clones listed, less than 85% were seen once. The sequenced sample was peripheral blood. The receptors here all came from a human donor in a cohort sampled during active or convalescent COVID-19. Each CDR3 is given with its conserved first and last residue. Each record gives: D gene, V gene, J gene, clone size, CDR3 DNA, CDR3 protein. A D gene is named only where the DNA matches it firmly. For some rows the clone size is stated as once, few or many, or as a class when expanded; others skip it.

>-|TRBV18|TRBJ2-2|few
TGTGCCAGCTCCCCGCGCGTCGGGGAGCTGTTTTTT
CASSPRVGELFF
>TRBD2|TRBV6-4|TRBJ2-3|-
TGTGCCAGCAGTGAAGGGGCTAGCGGGACCACAGATACGCAGTATTTT
CASSEGASGTTDTQYF
>TRBD1|TRBV28|TRBJ1-2|-
TGTGCCAGCAGTTTGAACAGGGGGCGAATAAACTTC
CASSLNRGRINF
>TRBD1|TRBV19|TRBJ1-5|-
TGTGCCAGTACCCTACGGGACAGGTTCGTCCAGCCCCAGCATTTT
CASTLRDRFVQPQHF
>-|TRBV7-9|TRBJ2-2|once
TGTGCCAGCAGCTTCGACACGAACACCGGGGAGCTGTTTTTT
CASSFDTNTGELFF
>-|TRBV19|TRBJ1-4|once
TGTGCCAGTAGTTTGCAGAAGGAAAAACTGTTTTTT
CASSLQKEKLFF
>-|TRBV10-1|TRBJ1-5|-
TGCGCCAGCAGTGCAGGGTACAATCAGCCCCAGCATTTT
CASSAGYNQPQHF
>TRBD1|TRBV7-9|TRBJ2-5|-
TGTGCCAGCAGCTTAGGGGACAGGAGGGAGACCCAGTACTTC
CASSLGDRRETQYF
>TRBD2|TRBV7-9|TRBJ2-1|-
TGTGCCAGCAGCTTGCGCCAAACCTTCGGGACTAAATACAATGAGCAGTTCTTC
CASSLRQTFGTKYNEQFF
>TRBD2|TRBV7-8|TRBJ2-3|-
TGTGCCAGCAGCTTTCTAGCGGGGGGGACAGATACGCAGTATTTT
CASSFLAGGTDTQYF
>TRBD1|TRBV6-6|TRBJ1-2|-
TGTGCCAGCAGTTCTGACAGGGTCCCAGTTAACTATGGCTACACCTTC
CASSSDRVPVNYGYTF
>-|TRBV27|TRBJ1-6|-
TGTGCCAGCAGTGGATGGAGCTCCTATAATTCACCCCTCCACTTT
CASSGWSSYNSPLHF
>-|TRBV5-1|TRBJ1-6|-
TGCGCCAGCAGCTTGGCCGGGAGATCACCCCTCCACTTT
CASSLAGRSPLHF
>TRBD2|TRBV4-1|TRBJ2-2|few
TGCGCCAGCAGCTTCGGACTAGCCACCGGGGAGCTGTTTTTT
CASSFGLATGELFF
>-|TRBV30|TRBJ2-7|-
TGTGCCTGGAAAAACCTGGTGAGCTCCTACGAGCAGTACTTC
CAWKNLVSSYEQYF
>TRBD2|TRBV5-4|TRBJ2-7|once
TGTGCCAGCAGCTTGGGGGGACTAGCCACCTACGAGCAGTACTTC
CASSLGGLATYEQYF
>TRBD2|TRBV20-1|TRBJ2-1|once
TGCAGTGCTAGTCTAGCGGGAGGCCCCGTTGGAAGAAATGAGCAGTTCTTC
CSASLAGGPVGRNEQFF
>TRBD1|TRBV5-1|TRBJ1-6|many
TGCGCCAGCAGCTTGGGGGCCGTGACAGGGAATAATTCACCCCTCCACTTT
CASSLGAVTGNNSPLHF
>TRBD1|TRBV7-2|TRBJ1-2|-
TGTGCCAGCAGCTCTCAGACAGGGGGCGCGGACGGCTACACCTTC
CASSSQTGGADGYTF
>TRBD2|TRBV19|TRBJ2-2|once
TGTGCCAGTAGTACCCGACTAGCGGGCGGTACCGGGGAGCTGTTTTTT
CASSTRLAGGTGELFF
>TRBD2|TRBV27|TRBJ2-1|-
TGTGCCAGCAGCCAGACTAGCGGGGACTGGGGGGAGCAGTTCTTC
CASSQTSGDWGEQFF
>-|TRBV3-1/TRBV3-2|TRBJ1-6|-
TGTGCCAGCAGCCAAAGTTGGCGCGGATCACCCCTCCACTTT
CASSQSWRGSPLHF
>-|TRBV18|TRBJ1-1|-
TGTGCCAGCTCACTGGTACAGGACACTGAAGCTTTCTTT
CASSLVQDTEAFF
>-|TRBV3-1/TRBV3-2|TRBJ1-6|-
TGTGCCAGCAGCCAAGTGGGCAGTTATAATTCACCCCTCCACTTT
CASSQVGSYNSPLHF
>TRBD1|TRBV18|TRBJ2-4|-
TGTGCCAGCTCACCAGGGACAGAAAACATTCAGTACTTC
CASSPGTENIQYF
>-|TRBV3-1/TRBV3-2|TRBJ1-1|many
TGTGCCAGCAGGGGGGGTACTGAAGCTTTCTTT
CASRGGTEAFF
>-|TRBV2|TRBJ1-1|-
TGTGCCAGCAGGAGACTCAGGGGAAAAATGAACACTGAAGCTTTCTTT
CASRRLRGKMNTEAFF
>TRBD1|TRBV4-2|TRBJ1-5|few
TGTGCCAGCAGCCAAGCCCCAGGGGGGCAGCCCCAGCATTTT
CASSQAPGGQPQHF
>-|TRBV5-5|TRBJ2-1|-
TGTGCCAGCAGCGTAATCCCTTTTTCAGGGATGGAGCAGTTCTTC
CASSVIPFSGMEQFF
>-|TRBV6-5|TRBJ2-7|-
TGTGCCAGCAGTTACTCGATCAGGGACGAGCAGTACTTC
CASSYSIRDEQYF
>TRBD2|TRBV7-2|TRBJ2-5|-
TGTGCCAGCAGCTTGGGACTAGCTGTGGAGACCCAGTACTTC
CASSLGLAVETQYF
>TRBD2|TRBV5-4|TRBJ2-5|-
TGTGCCAGCAGCCCTGGGACTAGCGGGAGGGAGACCCAGTACTTC
CASSPGTSGRETQYF
>-|TRBV9|TRBJ1-3|-
TGTGCCAGCAGCGCCGACGGGTTCTCTGGAAACACCATATATTTT
CASSADGFSGNTIYF
>-|TRBV19|TRBJ1-2|-
TGTGCCAGCAGACAGAGAGGCTACACCTTC
CASRQRGYTF
>-|TRBV6-5|TRBJ1-1|-
TGTGCCAGCAGCCGGACAGCCCAGAACACTGAAGCTTTCTTT
CASSRTAQNTEAFF
>-|TRBV18|TRBJ2-5|-
TGTGCCAGCTCACCCCCCTTACAAGAGACCCAGTACTTC
CASSPPLQETQYF
>TRBD2|TRBV14|TRBJ2-7|-
TGTGCCAGCAGTCTCGGGACTAGCCGCAGGGAGCAGTACTTC
CASSLGTSRREQYF
>-|TRBV5-8|TRBJ2-2|-
TGTGCCAGCAGCTTGGGGGCGACAAGGGAGCTGTTTTTT
CASSLGATRELFF
>TRBD2|TRBV7-9|TRBJ2-3|-
TGTGCCAGCACCTTAGCGGGGGGGCTCAATACGCAGTATTTT
CASTLAGGLNTQYF
>TRBD1|TRBV4-1|TRBJ2-5|-
TGCGCCAGCAGCCAATTGGACAGGGGGCCCCAAGAGACCCAGTACTTC
CASSQLDRGPQETQYF
>-|TRBV7-2|TRBJ1-6|-
TGTGCCAGCAGCCCCACTGCTGCGACATCCTCTTATAATTCACCCCTCCACTTT
CASSPTAATSSYNSPLHF
>-|TRBV18|TRBJ2-2|-
TGTGCCAGCTCTAGGGAGTCAGCGAACACCGGGGAGCTGTTTTTT
CASSRESANTGELFF
>TRBD1|TRBV19|TRBJ2-3|-
TGTGCCAGTAGTCCGCACCAGGGACAGCTACGCACAGATACGCAGTATTTT
CASSPHQGQLRTDTQYF
>TRBD1|TRBV2|TRBJ1-2|-
TGTGCCAGCGGGAACAGGGGATCTTCTATAAACTATGGCTACACCTTC
CASGNRGSSINYGYTF
>-|TRBV28|TRBJ1-3|-
TGTGCCAGCAGTTTTAGGGGCCTCTCTGGAAACACCATATATTTT
CASSFRGLSGNTIYF
>TRBD2|TRBV19|TRBJ2-5|-
TGTGCCAGCAGACTAGCGGGAGCTGCGGAGACCCAGTACTTC
CASRLAGAAETQYF
>-|TRBV27|TRBJ2-7|-
TGTGCCAGCAGTTTAATGGGAAGGAGGGGCGAGCAGTACTTC
CASSLMGRRGEQYF
>TRBD1|TRBV7-9|TRBJ2-3|-
TGTGCCAGCAGCTCAAAAACCCTCCGGGACAGCCAGGATACGCAGTATTTT
CASSSKTLRDSQDTQYF
>-|TRBV10-2|TRBJ2-3|-
TGCGCCAGCAGGGGGGGACAGCGCACAGATACGCAGTATTTT
CASRGGQRTDTQYF
>TRBD2|TRBV11-2|TRBJ2-7|-
TGTGCCAGCAGCTTAGGGACTAGTCGCTACGAGCAGTACTTC
CASSLGTSRYEQYF
>-|TRBV5-1|TRBJ2-7|-
TGCGCCAGCAGCTCGACAATCTCCTACGAGCAGTACTTC
CASSSTISYEQYF
>-|TRBV4-1|TRBJ2-3|few
TGCGCCAGCAGCTACCGGGGGGCCGGAGATACGCAGTATTTT
CASSYRGAGDTQYF